This T cell receptor (beta chain) appears in the sequencing data of a study of OX40 agonist ivuxolimab in advanced cancers. Overall study findings and caveats: Average numbers of expanded clones were greater in CD8+ T cells than in CD4+. The study observed clonal expansion of CD4+ and CD8+ blood T cells by week 6 at 0.1 to 3.0 mg/kg.

Concerning this clone itself: The antigen is unknown.

The CDR3 length is 14 residues. Trimming pared 4 bases from V and 2 bases from J, leaving 10 bases between. CDR1 and CDR2 (germline): SGDLS, YYNGEE. Sequencing was performed with immunoSEQ multiplex PCR; in TCRdb, only in-frame clones are kept and a portion is missing. Counted here are about 86,000 clones, 70% to 90% occurring once; the ten biggest clones make up less than 1.5%. Sequences were derived from CD4+ or CD8+ T cells sorted from blood, sampled in a trial of the OX40 agonist ivuxolimab. The gene calls are TRBV9 and TRBJ1-5; D not resolved. The TCR sequence derives from an adult with an advanced solid tumor such as melanoma, head and neck, liver or kidney cancer. The CDR3 loop reads CASSRGFGNQPQHF. The CDR3 DNA reads TGTGCCAGCAGCCGCGGATTTGGCAATCAGCCCCAGCATTTT.